Following are 20 T cell receptor beta chains from one sample sequenced in a study of T-cell reconstitution after alpha-beta-depleted transplantation in children. Unique molecular identifiers were incorporated into the prepared TCRbeta library. TCRdb ran MiXCR on the PCR reads and lists one entry per CDR3 protein. Of around 200,000 distinct CDR3 sequences detected, approximately 11% appear once; the ten largest clones hold 28%. The sequences come from PBMCs, collected before TCRalphabeta/CD19-depleted stem cell transplant. All receptors come from a child under two years old with acute myeloid leukemia, due to receive a stem cell transplant.

This clonotype showed up many times. This sequence joins TRBV10-3 and TRBJ2-1; a weak D match, TRBD1 (5 bases). The germline V and J ends were trimmed by 7 bases and 2 bases, with 9 bases remaining between them. This CDR3 spans 13 amino acids. Germline CDR1 and CDR2: ENHRY and SYGVKD. CDR3: CAITDITYNEQFF. In DNA form, the CDR3 reads TGTGCCATCACGGACATTACCTACAATGAGCAGTTCTTC.

This clonotype came up many times. The V call is TRBV7-8, the J call TRBJ2-5; D call uncertain. V lost 2 bases to trimming and J lost 1 base, with 8 bases between them. CDR1 and CDR2 (germline): SGHVS, FQNEAQ. The CDR3 covers 14 residues. The CDR3 DNA reads as TGTGCCAGCAGCTTAAAGCGCTTCCAAGAGACCCAGTACTTC. It codes for CASSLKRFQETQYF. Drawing the rest from reference TRBV7-8 and TRBJ2-5, the complete variable domain is GAGVSQSPRYKVAKRGQDVALRCDPISGHVSLFWYQQALGQGPEFLTYFQNEAQLDKSGLPSDRFFAERPEGSVSTLKIQRTQQEDSAVYLCASSLKRFQETQYFGPGTRLLVL.

On this clonotype itself: A read error is possible here, since a much larger clone lies one base away. The CDR3 sequence: CASSEAVSWLFF. The CDR3 DNA is TGTGCCAGCAGTGAAGCGGTCAGTTGGCTGTTCTTC. The chain links TRBV2 to TRBJ2-1; D gene ambiguous. The CDR3 runs to 12 residues. Trimming took 0 bases from V and 15 from J, leaving 12 bases between them. From germline, CDR1 is SNHLY and CDR2 FYNNEI.

This clonotype was recorded many times. This rearrangement joins TRBV28 to TRBJ2-2, with 7 bases matching TRBD2. Trimming cost V 3 bases and J 6 bases; bases outside gene matches: 4. This CDR3 contains 14 residues. CDR1 and CDR2 from the germline V gene are MDHEN and SYDVKM. This CDR3 reads CASSLRGRAGELFF. The CDR3 nucleotides read TGTGCCAGCAGTTTGCGGGGGAGGGCCGGGGAGCTGTTTTTT.

This clonotype was recorded at least ten times. The CDR3 loop is CASSPWTGDNQPQHF. The CDR3 DNA reads as TGTGCCAGCAGCCCGTGGACAGGGGATAATCAGCCCCAGCATTTT. J is TRBJ1-5 and V is TRBV5-5, with 9 nucleotides matching TRBD1. The CDR3 has 15 residues. Germline V lookup: CDR1 SGHKS, CDR2 YYEKEE (reference sequence). The V and J ends lost 4 bases and 4 bases, in that order; junction bases with no gene match: 6.

At least ten counts were recorded for this clonotype. The rearrangement uses TRBV28 and TRBJ2-1, with D tentatively TRBD2 (6 bases). The CDR3 length is 14 residues. V was shortened by 6 bases and J by 6 bases, with 15 bases between the two germline ends. The germline V gene encodes CDR1 MDHEN and CDR2 SYDVKM. The CDR3 spells CASSPTGRFNEQFF. CDR3 bases: TGTGCCAGCAGCCCCACCGGGAGATTCAATGAGCAGTTCTTC.

The chain carries TRBV7-2 and TRBJ1-5; no clear D gene. The V end lost 4 bases, the J end lost 7 bases, and 17 bases lay between the germline ends. Germline V lookup: CDR1 SGHTA, CDR2 FQGNSA. The CDR3 runs to 15 residues. Here the CDR3 reads CASSYRASWSQPQHF. CDR3 bases: TGTGCCAGCAGCTACCGGGCTTCTTGGAGCCAGCCCCAGCATTTT.

The V call is TRBV7-2, the J call TRBJ2-7, with D possibly TRBD2 on 6 matching bases. V was cut by 1 base and J by 2 bases, with 9 bases left in between. The germline V gene has CDR1 SGHTA and CDR2 FQGNSA. The CDR3 runs 14 residues. For the CDR3, the DNA is TGTGCCAGCAGCTTAGGGACTACCCCCTACGAGCAGTACTTC. It yields the protein CASSLGTTPYEQYF.

This clonotype showed up many times. In DNA form, the CDR3 reads TGTGCCACCTCCCTTCGGGCAGGCACAGATACGCAGTATTTT. Translation: CATSLRAGTDTQYF. The chain carries TRBV15 and TRBJ2-3; D is unresolved. This CDR3 contains 14 residues. Trimming cost V 8 bases and J 1 base, with 13 bases left between them. Germline V gene data show CDR1 as LNHNV and CDR2 as YYDKDF (reference sequence).

This clonotype has a count of ten or more. The rearrangement uses TRBV7-2 and TRBJ2-3; 12 bases are shared with TRBD2. The germline V gene has CDR1 SGHTA and CDR2 FQGNSA. V lost 1 base to trimming and J lost 4 bases; unmatched junction nucleotides: 3. CDR3 length: 16 amino acids. The CDR3 DNA follows: TGTGCCAGCAGCTTAGGGCTAGCGGGGGGGCCAGATACGCAGTATTTT. It encodes CASSLGLAGGPDTQYF.

This clonotype came up many times. The chain carries TRBV7-8 and TRBJ2-2, with TRBD1 as a possible D gene (5 bases). This CDR3 has 16 amino acids. Germline lookup yields CDR1 SGHVS and CDR2 FQNEAQ. V was trimmed by 5 bases and J by 2 bases, leaving 15 bases between them. Here the CDR3 reads CASSAVRTPNTGELFF. CDR3 coding DNA: TGTGCCAGCAGCGCCGTTAGGACACCAAACACCGGGGAGCTGTTTTTT.

This clonotype was seen at least ten times. The genes are TRBV12-3 or TRBV12-4 and TRBJ2-1; D is ambiguous. Trimming stripped 1 base from V and 4 bases from J, with 5 bases between. CDR3 size: 13 residues. The CDR3 region has the DNA TGTGCCAGCAGTTTAGTCCGATACAATGAGCAGTTCTTC. The encoded protein is CASSLVRYNEQFF.

This clonotype appeared many times. V is TRBV20-1 and J is TRBJ1-6; TRBD1 agrees at 7 bases. Looked up from germline, CDR1 is DFQATT and CDR2 is SNEGSKA (reference sequence). The J segment lost 5 bases and the V segment lost 3 bases, leaving 4 bases of the junction unmatched. This CDR3 is 14 amino acids long. CDR3 loop: CSASLTGHNSPLHF. CDR3 DNA sequence: TGCAGTGCTAGCTTGACAGGGCATAATTCACCCCTCCACTTT.

Details on this clonotype: A much larger clone differs by one base, so this may be a read error. This sequence joins TRBV29-1 and TRBJ2-1; 11 bases are a match to TRBD1. The V and J ends lost 3 bases and 3 bases, in that order; junction bases with no gene match: 7. This CDR3 region has 16 residues. Germline CDR1 and CDR2: SQVTM and ANQGSEA. CDR3 in DNA: TGCAGCGTTGACATCACCGGGACAGGGGGCTACAATGAGCAGTTCTTC. This translates into CSVDITGTGGYNEQFF.

This clonotype was found many times. The V and J genes are TRBV4-1 and TRBJ2-7; D is uncertain. V lost 0 bases and J lost 4, with 10 bases in between. The germline CDR1 and CDR2 sequences are MGHRA and YSYEKL. The CDR3 is 14 residues long. The CDR3 nucleotides read TGCGCCAGCAGCCAAGATTCTGCGGCATACGAGCAGTACTTC. Protein sequence: CASSQDSAAYEQYF.

This clonotype was observed a handful of times. The chain employs TRBV30 and TRBJ1-2, with D uncertain. Per germline, CDR1 GTSNPN and CDR2 SVGIG (reference sequence). Trimming removed 3 bases from V and 9 bases from J, with 11 bases in between. CDR3 length: 11 amino acids. CDR3 in DNA: TGTGCCTGGAGCGCCTCGCGGAGCTACACCTTC. As protein: CAWSASRSYTF. Combining the CDR3 with reference TRBV30 and TRBJ1-2 gives the whole variable domain SQTIHQWPATLVQPVGSPLSLECTVEGTSNPNLYWYRQAAGRGLQLLFYSVGIGQISSEVPQNLSASRPQDRQFILSSKKLLLSDSGFYLCAWSASRSYTFGSGTRLTVV.

This clonotype was seen ten or more times. V is TRBV5-1 and J is TRBJ1-1; maybe TRBD1 (5 bases). Germline V gene data show CDR1 as SGHRS and CDR2 as YFSETQ. V gave up 4 bases and J gave up 4 bases, with 8 bases separating them. The CDR3 runs 12 residues. This CDR3 reads CASSAGSTEAFF. The CDR3 DNA follows: TGCGCCAGCAGCGCAGGGTCCACTGAAGCTTTCTTT.

The table lists this clonotype with many counts. V and J are TRBV3-1 and TRBJ1-2; TRBD1 agrees at 7 bases. V lost 0 bases to trimming and J lost 0 bases; unmatched junction nucleotides: 10. This CDR3 region has 18 residues. From germline, CDR1 is LGHDT and CDR2 YNNKEL (reference sequence). The CDR3 spells CASSQEGRGGLANYGYTF. The CDR3 DNA sequence: TGTGCCAGCAGCCAAGAAGGCAGGGGGGGTTTAGCTAACTATGGCTACACCTTC.

This clonotype was observed many times. The V gene is TRBV4-1, the J gene TRBJ1-3, with no clear D. The germline V and J ends were trimmed by 0 bases and 7 bases, with 13 bases remaining between them. CDR1 is MGHRA, CDR2 YSYEKL, per germline. The CDR3 sequence is 15 residues long. The CDR3 protein is CASSQDEGGMNTIYF. The DNA for the CDR3 is TGCGCCAGCAGCCAAGATGAGGGAGGGATGAACACCATATATTTT.

This clonotype has a count of ten or more. This sequence joins TRBV5-4 and TRBJ2-1; D ambiguous. Germline values: CDR1 SGHNT, CDR2 YYREEE (reference sequence). With 0 bases removed from V and 14 bases from J, the gap between germline ends came to 9 bases. The CDR3 consists of 11 residues. The CDR3 loop reads CASSLDRVKFF. The CDR3 DNA sequence: TGTGCCAGCAGCTTGGATAGAGTCAAGTTCTTC.